A selection of T cell receptor beta chains follows, all from one sample in a study of blood T cell repertoires in COVID-19. Here immunoSEQ multiplex PCR was the method, and the copy in TCRdb shows in-frame clones only, minus some. Of 270,000 or so clones in the sample, approximately 84% were seen once. The sample was PBMCs or T cells enriched from blood (not recorded which). These receptors were taken from a man over 45 who had recovered from COVID-19. CDR3s include the opening cysteine and the closing phenylalanine or tryptophan. A D gene is named only where the DNA matches it firmly. The listing skips clone size in some rows; elsewhere it reads once, few, many or a size class.

j_gene	abundance	v_gene	d_gene	CDR3aa	CDR3nt
TRBJ1-1	.	TRBV10-3	TRBD1	CAIRTGGGDEAFF	TGTGCCATCAGAACAGGGGGCGGGGATGAAGCTTTCTTT
TRBJ1-2	.	TRBV10-3	TRBD1	CAISPQHGQGNYGYTF	TGTGCCATCAGTCCTCAACACGGACAGGGGAACTATGGCTACACCTTC
TRBJ1-1	.	TRBV7-3	.	CASSLSSDTEAFF	TGTGCCAGCAGCTTAAGCAGCGACACTGAAGCTTTCTTT
TRBJ1-4	.	TRBV21-1	.	CASSPESPVLERKTNEKLFF	TGTGCCAGCAGCCCTGAAAGTCCGGTGCTCGAGAGGAAGACTAATGAAAAACTGTTTTTT
TRBJ2-7	.	TRBV2	.	CASIRDKRSEQYF	TGTGCCAGTATCCGGGACAAGCGCTCCGAGCAGTACTTC
TRBJ1-6	.	TRBV7-8	.	CASSLQALGFSPLHF	TGTGCCAGCAGCTTACAGGCCTTAGGTTTTTCACCCCTCCACTTT
TRBJ2-1	.	TRBV4-3	TRBD2	CASSQELIGLAGIEQFF	TGCGCCAGCAGCCAAGAGCTTATCGGACTAGCGGGAATTGAGCAGTTCTTC
TRBJ1-2	.	TRBV9	.	CASSVEGVGGYTF	TGTGCCAGCAGCGTAGAAGGGGTAGGTGGCTACACCTTC
TRBJ2-1	.	TRBV13	TRBD2	CASGTSKIEQFF	TGTGCCAGCGGGACTAGCAAGATTGAGCAGTTCTTC
TRBJ2-3	.	TRBV5-4	TRBD1	CASSLMMTGGSTDTQYF	TGTGCCAGCAGCTTAATGATGACAGGGGGCTCCACAGATACGCAGTATTTT
TRBJ2-5	.	TRBV27	.	CASSWAGSETQYF	TGTGCCAGCAGTTGGGCGGGTTCAGAGACCCAGTACTTC
TRBJ1-4	.	TRBV6-2/TRBV6-3	TRBD1	CASSPGQFATNEKLFF	TGTGCCAGCAGCCCGGGACAGTTTGCAACTAATGAAAAACTGTTTTTT
TRBJ1-6	.	TRBV5-1	TRBD1	CASSWGQENSPLHF	TGCGCCAGCAGCTGGGGACAGGAGAATTCACCCCTCCACTTT
TRBJ1-6	.	TRBV18	.	CASSTLDSPLHF	TGTGCCAGCTCAACCCTAGATTCACCCCTCCACTTT
TRBJ1-1	.	TRBV12-3/TRBV12-4	.	CASSLARGTEAFF	TGTGCCAGCAGTTTAGCCAGGGGCACTGAAGCTTTCTTT
TRBJ1-1	.	TRBV7-9	.	CASTAVPLSGDTEAFF	TGTGCCAGCACCGCAGTCCCCCTATCCGGGGACACTGAAGCTTTCTTT
TRBJ1-2	.	TRBV29-1	TRBD1	CSAGDRASNYGYTF	TGCAGCGCAGGAGACAGGGCGAGTAACTATGGCTACACCTTC
TRBJ1-1	.	TRBV5-1	TRBD1	CASSPATGGNTEAFF	TGCGCCAGCAGCCCGGCGACAGGGGGGAACACTGAAGCTTTCTTT
TRBJ1-5	.	TRBV19	TRBD1	CASSWGTGNQPQHF	TGTGCCAGTAGTTGGGGGACAGGGAATCAGCCCCAGCATTTT
TRBJ2-2	.	TRBV11-3	.	CASSWGLGELFF	TGTGCCAGCAGCTGGGGACTCGGGGAGCTGTTTTTT
TRBJ2-5	.	TRBV28	.	CASSLYQRRSQYF	TGTGCCAGCAGTTTATACCAGCGTAGATCCCAGTACTTC
TRBJ2-7	few	TRBV27	TRBD2	CASSPRTSGSYEQYF	TGTGCCAGCAGTCCACGGACTAGCGGGAGCTACGAGCAGTACTTC
TRBJ2-3	.	TRBV3-1/TRBV3-2	TRBD2	CASSLGLAGPLVDTQYF	TGTGCCAGCAGCTTGGGACTAGCGGGGCCCCTCGTAGATACGCAGTATTTT
TRBJ1-3	.	TRBV15	.	CATSREGTPFSGNTIYF	TGTGCCACCAGCAGAGAAGGGACACCGTTCTCTGGAAACACCATATATTTT
TRBJ1-4	.	TRBV6-2/TRBV6-3	.	CASSYQVRRRQGNEKLFF	TGTGCCAGCAGTTATCAGGTCCGGAGGAGGCAGGGGAATGAAAAACTGTTTTTT
TRBJ2-7	once	TRBV10-2	.	CASSVLGQGQYF	TGCGCCAGCAGTGTTTTGGGGCAGGGTCAGTACTTC
TRBJ1-4	.	TRBV7-9	.	CASSFFNQGGKLFF	TGTGCCAGCAGCTTTTTCAACCAGGGTGGAAAACTGTTTTTT
TRBJ2-5	.	TRBV20-1	.	CSATRGETQYF	TGCAGTGCTACGAGGGGGGAGACCCAGTACTTC
TRBJ1-2	.	TRBV5-1	.	CASSLDAGQGYTF	TGCGCCAGCAGCTTGGACGCAGGGCAAGGCTACACCTTC